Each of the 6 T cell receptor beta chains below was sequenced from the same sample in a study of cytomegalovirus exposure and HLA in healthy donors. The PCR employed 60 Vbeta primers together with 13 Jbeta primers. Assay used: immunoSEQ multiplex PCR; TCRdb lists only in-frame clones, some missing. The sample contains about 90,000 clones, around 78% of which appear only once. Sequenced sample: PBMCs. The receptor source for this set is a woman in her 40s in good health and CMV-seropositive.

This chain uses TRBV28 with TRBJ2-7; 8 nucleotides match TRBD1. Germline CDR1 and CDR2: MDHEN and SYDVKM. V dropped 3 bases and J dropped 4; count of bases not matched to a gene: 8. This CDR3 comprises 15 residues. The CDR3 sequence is CASSFLQGAVYEQYF. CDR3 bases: TGTGCCAGCAGTTTTTTGCAGGGGGCCGTTTACGAGCAGTACTTC. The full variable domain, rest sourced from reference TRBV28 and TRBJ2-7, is DVKVTQSSRYLVKRTGEKVFLECVQDMDHENMFWYRQDPGLGLRLIYFSYDVKMKEKGDIPEGYSVSREKKERFSLILESASTNQTSMYLCASSFLQGAVYEQYFGPGTRLTVT.

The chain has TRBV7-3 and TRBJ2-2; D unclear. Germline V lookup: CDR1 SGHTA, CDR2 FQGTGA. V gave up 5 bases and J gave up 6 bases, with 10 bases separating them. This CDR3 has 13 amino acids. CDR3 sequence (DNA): TGTGCCAGCAGCCCGTCGTGGCCCGGGGAGCTGTTTTTT. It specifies CASSPSWPGELFF. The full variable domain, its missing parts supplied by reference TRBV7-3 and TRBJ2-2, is GAGVSQTPSNKVTEKGKYVELRCDPISGHTALYWYRQSLGQGPEFLIYFQGTGAADDSGLPNDRFFAVRPEGSVSTLKIQRTERGDSAVYLCASSPSWPGELFFGEGSRLTVL.

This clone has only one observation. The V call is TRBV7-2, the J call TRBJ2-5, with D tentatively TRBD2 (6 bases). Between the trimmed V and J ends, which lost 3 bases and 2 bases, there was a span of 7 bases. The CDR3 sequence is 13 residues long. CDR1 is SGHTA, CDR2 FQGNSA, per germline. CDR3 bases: TGTGCCAGCAGCTTCCGGGGGCAAGAGACCCAGTACTTC. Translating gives CASSFRGQETQYF.

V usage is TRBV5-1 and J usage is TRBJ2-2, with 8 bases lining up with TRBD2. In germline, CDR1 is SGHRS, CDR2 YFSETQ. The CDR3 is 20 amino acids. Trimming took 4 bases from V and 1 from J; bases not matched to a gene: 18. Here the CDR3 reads CASSPQDRVRTSRNTGELFF. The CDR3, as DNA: TGCGCCAGCAGCCCACAAGACCGGGTGCGGACTAGCCGGAACACCGGGGAGCTGTTTTTT.

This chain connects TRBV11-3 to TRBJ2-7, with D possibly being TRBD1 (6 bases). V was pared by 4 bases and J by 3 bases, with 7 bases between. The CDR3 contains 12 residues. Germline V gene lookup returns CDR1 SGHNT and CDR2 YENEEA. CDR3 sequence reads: CASSSDSYEQYF. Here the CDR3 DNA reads TGTGCCAGCAGCTCGGACAGCTACGAGCAGTACTTC.

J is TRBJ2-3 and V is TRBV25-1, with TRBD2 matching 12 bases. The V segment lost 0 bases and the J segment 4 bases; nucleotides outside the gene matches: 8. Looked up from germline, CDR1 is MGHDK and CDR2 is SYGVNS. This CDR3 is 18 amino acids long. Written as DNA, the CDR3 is TGTGCCAGCAGTGAATATCCGGGACTAGCGGGTCAAGCAGATACGCAGTATTTT. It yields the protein CASSEYPGLAGQADTQYF.